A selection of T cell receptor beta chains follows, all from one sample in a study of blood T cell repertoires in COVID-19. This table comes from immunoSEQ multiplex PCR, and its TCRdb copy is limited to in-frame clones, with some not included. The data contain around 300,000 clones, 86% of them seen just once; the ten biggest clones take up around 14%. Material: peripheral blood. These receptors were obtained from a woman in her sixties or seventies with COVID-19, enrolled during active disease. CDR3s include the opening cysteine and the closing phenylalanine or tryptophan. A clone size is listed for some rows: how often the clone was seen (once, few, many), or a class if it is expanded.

CDR3 protein: CASSYVLMNTEAFF; V gene: TRBV6-2/TRBV6-3; CDR3 length: 14; clone size: few
CDR3 protein: CASSQGGVSYNSPLHF; V gene: TRBV3-1/TRBV3-2; CDR3 length: 16; clone size: .
CDR3 protein: CASSLLGANYGEQFF; V gene: TRBV7-3; CDR3 length: 15; clone size: .
CDR3 protein: CASSAGTPSHEQYF; V gene: TRBV9; CDR3 length: 14; clone size: .
CDR3 protein: CASRPGLDTDTQYF; V gene: TRBV5-1; CDR3 length: 14; clone size: .
CDR3 protein: CASSYGAGGATQYF; V gene: TRBV6-5; CDR3 length: 14; clone size: .
CDR3 protein: CASRTDRLNTEAFF; V gene: TRBV6-4; CDR3 length: 14; clone size: .
CDR3 protein: CAISDNRGTNEKLFF; V gene: TRBV10-3; CDR3 length: 15; clone size: .
CDR3 protein: CASSSQQGTPLHF; V gene: TRBV12-3/TRBV12-4; CDR3 length: 13; clone size: .
CDR3 protein: CASKRLRAEDSPLHF; V gene: TRBV23-1; CDR3 length: 15; clone size: .
CDR3 protein: CATSGPDSRSQETQYF; V gene: TRBV24-1; CDR3 length: 16; clone size: .
CDR3 protein: CASSLESGGAGDTQYF; V gene: TRBV7-2; CDR3 length: 16; clone size: .
CDR3 protein: CATRGTGAQGDTEAFF; V gene: TRBV24-1; CDR3 length: 16; clone size: once
CDR3 protein: CSVDETGGGNTIYF; V gene: TRBV29-1; CDR3 length: 14; clone size: .
CDR3 protein: CAISGGGGSYNEQFF; V gene: TRBV10-3; CDR3 length: 15; clone size: .
CDR3 protein: CASSSLGNRDYGYTF; V gene: TRBV11-2; CDR3 length: 15; clone size: .
CDR3 protein: CASSGDRGLNTEAFF; V gene: TRBV7-9; CDR3 length: 15; clone size: few
CDR3 protein: CASSAGLAGGNEQFF; V gene: TRBV9; CDR3 length: 15; clone size: .
CDR3 protein: CASSLNWAGNGYTF; V gene: TRBV11-2; CDR3 length: 14; clone size: .
CDR3 protein: CASSSGQGVKNEQFF; V gene: TRBV6-5; CDR3 length: 15; clone size: .
CDR3 protein: CASTDRGIRSEAFF; V gene: TRBV19; CDR3 length: 14; clone size: .
CDR3 protein: CASWGGTTNEKLFF; V gene: TRBV28; CDR3 length: 14; clone size: .
CDR3 protein: CASSLSGTGELFF; V gene: TRBV7-9; CDR3 length: 13; clone size: once
CDR3 protein: CASSPGTGENGYTF; V gene: TRBV18; CDR3 length: 14; clone size: .
CDR3 protein: CASSPGLTYEQYF; V gene: TRBV27; CDR3 length: 13; clone size: .
CDR3 protein: CASSLGASNQPQHF; V gene: TRBV7-2; CDR3 length: 14; clone size: .
CDR3 protein: CASSAPGTDTQYF; V gene: TRBV7-9; CDR3 length: 13; clone size: .
CDR3 protein: CASSESGGGEQFF; V gene: TRBV2; CDR3 length: 13; clone size: .
CDR3 protein: CASSRQQISGNTIYF; V gene: TRBV2; CDR3 length: 15; clone size: .
CDR3 protein: CASSLWAGKNYGYTF; V gene: TRBV28; CDR3 length: 15; clone size: .
CDR3 protein: CASRPTPRVSPLHF; V gene: TRBV25-1; CDR3 length: 14; clone size: .
CDR3 protein: CASSLEIGGNNEKLFF; V gene: TRBV5-1; CDR3 length: 16; clone size: .
CDR3 protein: CAIGPKQGAYGYTF; V gene: TRBV10-3; CDR3 length: 14; clone size: .
CDR3 protein: CACTERGYEQYF; V gene: TRBV30; CDR3 length: 12; clone size: .
CDR3 protein: CASSVQMGELFF; V gene: TRBV9; CDR3 length: 12; clone size: .
CDR3 protein: CASSQERGNYGYTF; V gene: TRBV4-1; CDR3 length: 14; clone size: .
CDR3 protein: CASSTSGLPWGDTQYF; V gene: TRBV27; CDR3 length: 16; clone size: .
CDR3 protein: CASSYRDSAYNEQFF; V gene: TRBV19; CDR3 length: 15; clone size: .
CDR3 protein: CAIHEVLGGEQYF; V gene: TRBV10-3; CDR3 length: 13; clone size: .
CDR3 protein: CASSLVGGNEQFF; V gene: TRBV28; CDR3 length: 13; clone size: .
CDR3 protein: CASSGTGGLGTEAFF; V gene: TRBV2; CDR3 length: 15; clone size: .